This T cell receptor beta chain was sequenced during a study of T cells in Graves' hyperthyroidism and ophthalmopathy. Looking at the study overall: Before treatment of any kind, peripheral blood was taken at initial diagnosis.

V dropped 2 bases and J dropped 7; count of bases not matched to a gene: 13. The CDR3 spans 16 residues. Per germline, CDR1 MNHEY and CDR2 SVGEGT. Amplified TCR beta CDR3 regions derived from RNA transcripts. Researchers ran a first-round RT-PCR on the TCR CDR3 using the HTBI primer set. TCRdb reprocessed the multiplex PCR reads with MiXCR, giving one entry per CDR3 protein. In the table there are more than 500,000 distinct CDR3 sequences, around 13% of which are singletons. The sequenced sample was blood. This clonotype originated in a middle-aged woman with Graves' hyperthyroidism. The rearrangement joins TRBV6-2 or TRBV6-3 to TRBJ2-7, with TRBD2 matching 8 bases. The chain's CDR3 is CASSYPLTSGRREQYF. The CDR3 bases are TGTGCCAGCAGTTACCCCCTAACGAGCGGGAGAAGAGAGCAGTACTTC.